Shown below are 6 T cell receptor beta chains from a single sample sequenced in a study of shared clonotypes between healthy human individuals. Data came from immunoSEQ multiplex PCR; TCRdb stores just in-frame clones and leaves some out. The data contain 750,000 to 1,000,000 clones, more than 85% of them singletons. The naive CD8 population came from CD45RO-negative cells selected for CCR7, without terminally differentiated effector memory CD45RA+ cells. Sequencing was carried out using naive CD8+ T cells sorted from blood. The source is a young man in good health.

V gene TRBV28 combines with J gene TRBJ2-7, with TRBD1 matching over 7 bases. Germline V gives CDR1 MDHEN, CDR2 SYDVKM. This CDR3 region has 15 residues. V lost 4 bases to trimming and J lost 5 bases; unmatched junction nucleotides: 11. CDR3 bases: TGTGCCAGCAGTTGGGACAGCTCCCGAGGGGACGAGCAGTACTTC. Its protein is CASSWDSSRGDEQYF. Complete variable domain (other parts from reference TRBV28 and TRBJ2-7): DVKVTQSSRYLVKRTGEKVFLECVQDMDHENMFWYRQDPGLGLRLIYFSYDVKMKEKGDIPEGYSVSREKKERFSLILESASTNQTSMYLCASSWDSSRGDEQYFGPGTRLTVT.

This clone has just a few counts. The chain has TRBV7-9 and TRBJ1-5; D is unresolved. This CDR3 region has 13 residues. Germline V gives CDR1 SEHNR, CDR2 FQNEAQ (reference sequence). The V end was cut by 5 bases, the J end by 7 bases, with 12 bases between. The CDR3 DNA sequence: TGTGCCAGCAGCGCGAAGGTGGGGCAGCCCCAGCATTTT. The encoded protein is CASSAKVGQPQHF.

The chain recombines TRBV13 with TRBJ2-7; the D gene is possibly TRBD2 (5 bases). There are 14 residues in the CDR3. The V gene's germline CDR1 is PRHDT and CDR2 FYEKMQ (reference sequence). The V and J ends lost 5 bases and 0 bases respectively, with 11 bases between them. The CDR3 spells CASSIMTTSYEQYF. The CDR3 DNA sequence: TGTGCCAGCAGCATTATGACTACCTCCTACGAGCAGTACTTC.

This CDR3 is CASSPLPGQGYNEKLFF. CDR3 coding DNA: TGTGCCAGCAGCCCCCTCCCGGGACAGGGCTATAATGAAAAACTGTTTTTT. The chain combines TRBV7-9 with TRBJ1-4; TRBD1 aligns across 9 bases. The CDR3 runs to 17 residues. Germline assignment: CDR1 SEHNR and CDR2 FQNEAQ (reference sequence). The J segment lost 4 bases and the V segment lost 5 bases, leaving 11 bases of the junction unmatched.

The chain is built from TRBV27 and TRBJ2-5; D gene uncertain. The V gene lost 3 bases and the J gene lost 2 bases, with 13 bases spanning the gap. The CDR3 totals 15 residues. Germline values: CDR1 MNHEY, CDR2 SMNVEV (reference sequence). The CDR3 DNA reads as TGTGCCAGCAGTTTCGTCCGGAAAGGGCAAGAGACCCAGTACTTC. It specifies CASSFVRKGQETQYF.

The genes are TRBV27 and TRBJ2-7; 10 positions agree with TRBD2. This CDR3 has 17 residues. The V and J ends lost 2 bases and 3 bases, in that order; junction bases with no gene match: 10. Germline V gene data show CDR1 as MNHEY and CDR2 as SMNVEV (reference sequence). CDR3 in amino acids: CASSLKVGLAGVYEQYF. CDR3 coding DNA: TGTGCCAGCAGTTTAAAGGTCGGTCTAGCGGGAGTCTACGAGCAGTACTTC.